This entry features one T cell receptor (beta chain) sequence. The source of the sample is a study of shared clonotypes between healthy human individuals. Germline CDR1 and CDR2: SGDLS and YYNGEE. With V trimmed by 3 bases and J by 10 bases, 2 bases remained unmatched. The CDR3 loop spans 12 amino acids. Using immunoSEQ multiplex PCR, the repertoire was profiled, and TCRdb retains in-frame clones only, with some absent. The sample consists of 950,000 to 1,200,000 clones, 60% to 85% of them appearing once. This chain links TRBV9 with TRBJ2-1, with 9 nucleotides matching TRBD2. The material sequenced was memory CD4+ T cells from PBMCs. As to subset: CD45RA-negative fraction. This TCR derives from a man aged 18 to 29 in good health. Some clones in this sample may be carry-over from other donors' samples. The CDR3 nucleotides are TGTGCCAGCAGCGAGAGCGGGGGGGAGCAGTTCTTC. It is translated as CASSESGGEQFF.